This T cell receptor beta chain came from a study of STAT5B mutations in CD4+ large granular lymphocyte leukemia (dated by TCRdb to the early 2020s). Broadly, across the study: Among healthy controls, the CDR3 'QG' motif was associated with a particular HLA allele. Flow cytometry on FACSCanto II or FACSVerse confirmed that purified fractions exceeded 95% purity among lymphocytes. TCRbeta repertoires of CD4+ T-cell large granular lymphocyte leukemia patients were compared with those of healthy blood donors. What the authors observed across the whole study: CD4-sorted patient repertoires appeared more clonal than healthy CD4+ repertoires, and this difference persisted after removing the putative leukemic clones. The data were not HLA-matched, and the relatively small sample size could explain the higher clonality seen in CD4+ compared with CD8+ T-LGLL. The main leukemic clonotypes were found to be private to each patient, although about a quarter of the main leukemic clonotypes were detected at low frequency in the non-leukemic repertoires of other patients. TRBV06-family usage was enriched among the top patient clones (8/27) compared with healthy controls (2/35).

As to this clone: It has no known antigen specificity. Per-nucleotide qualities are absent, and no much larger clonotype sits a single base away.

Its CDR3 holds 14 amino acids, cysteine through phenylalanine. This entry keeps only the CDR3 DNA: 42 bases, framed from base 1. The junction carries 13 bases between V and J, which are trimmed by 1 base and 7 bases respectively. Looking up the germline V gene (reference sequence) yields CDR1 SGHNT and CDR2 YYREEE. TCRbeta rearrangements were sequenced from genomic DNA using the immunoSEQ assay at survey resolution. Turning to the authors' computational methods: In the TCR sequencing data, the smallest productive clonotype frequency that could be detected was 2.59 x 10-5. Analyses included only productive TCRbeta rearrangements, meaning complete and in-frame sequences. Simpson clonality, calculated in the immunoSEQ Analyzer version 3.0, was used as the measure of sample clonality. Based on frequency, clones were grouped as very rare, small, medium, large (1-20%) or hyperexpanded (>20%). Generation probabilities were estimated with OLGA 1.2.3, V-gene circos plots were made with VDJtools, specificities were looked up in VDJdb, and CDR3 motifs were identified with GLIPH. TCRdb mirrors the immuneACCESS table, restricted to in-frame sequences. Some clones are absent from its copies; in checked studies, under half trace to an unresolved V gene, and the reason for the others is unknown. From that table come the V and J calls and clone size; the DNA was used to work out D and trimming. A total of 20,000 to 25,000 clones appear in this sample, roughly 83% of them only once. The top ten hold roughly 0.43% of the sample.

The healthy control group was made up of around 40 blood donors, and the Finnish Red Cross blood service supplied their buffy coats. All TCR-sequenced material derived from peripheral blood: patient blood samples and healthy donor buffy coats. Ficoll-Hypaque gradient centrifugation was used to isolate peripheral blood mononuclear cells. For the healthy controls, CD4+ cells were obtained from buffy coats by magnetic purification. The Gentra Puregene Cell and Tissue kit was used for genomic DNA extraction, and quantification was performed on a Qubit 2.0 fluorometer. The source material was CD4+ T cells from blood buffy coats. The receptor was derived from a human donor in good health. The sequence joins TRBV5-4 to TRBJ2-3, and possibly TRBD2, on 5 matching bases. The CDR3: CASSLLLAPYTQYF. The nucleotide sequence reads as follows: TGTGCCAGCAGCTTGTTGCTAGCTCCATATACGCAGTATTTT.